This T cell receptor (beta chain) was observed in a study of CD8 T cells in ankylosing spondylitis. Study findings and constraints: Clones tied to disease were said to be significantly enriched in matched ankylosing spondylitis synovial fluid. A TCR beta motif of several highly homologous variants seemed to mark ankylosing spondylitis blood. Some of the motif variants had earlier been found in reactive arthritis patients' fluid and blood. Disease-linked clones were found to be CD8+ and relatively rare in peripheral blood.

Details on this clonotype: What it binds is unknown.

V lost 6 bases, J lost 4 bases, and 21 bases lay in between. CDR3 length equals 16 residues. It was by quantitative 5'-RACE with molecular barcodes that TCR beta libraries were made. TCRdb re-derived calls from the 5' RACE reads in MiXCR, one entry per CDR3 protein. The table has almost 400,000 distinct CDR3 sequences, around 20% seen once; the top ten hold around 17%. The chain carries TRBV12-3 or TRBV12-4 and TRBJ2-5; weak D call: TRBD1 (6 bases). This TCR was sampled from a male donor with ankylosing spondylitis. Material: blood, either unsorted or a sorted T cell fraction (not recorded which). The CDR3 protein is CASRGKTGVTGETQYF. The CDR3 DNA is TGTGCCAGCAGAGGAAAGACAGGCGTTACGGGAGAGACCCAGTACTTC.